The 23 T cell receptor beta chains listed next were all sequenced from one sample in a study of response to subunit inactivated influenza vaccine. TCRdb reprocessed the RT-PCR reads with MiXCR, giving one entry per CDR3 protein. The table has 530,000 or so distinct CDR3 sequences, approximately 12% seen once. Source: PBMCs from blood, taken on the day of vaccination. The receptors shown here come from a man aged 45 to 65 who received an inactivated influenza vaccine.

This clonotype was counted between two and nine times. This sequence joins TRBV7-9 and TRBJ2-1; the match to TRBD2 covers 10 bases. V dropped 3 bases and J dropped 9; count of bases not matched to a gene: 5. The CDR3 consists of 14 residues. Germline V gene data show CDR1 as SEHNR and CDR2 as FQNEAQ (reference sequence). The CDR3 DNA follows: TGTGCCAGCAGCTTCACTAGCGGGACGGTTGAGCAGTTCTTC. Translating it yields CASSFTSGTVEQFF.

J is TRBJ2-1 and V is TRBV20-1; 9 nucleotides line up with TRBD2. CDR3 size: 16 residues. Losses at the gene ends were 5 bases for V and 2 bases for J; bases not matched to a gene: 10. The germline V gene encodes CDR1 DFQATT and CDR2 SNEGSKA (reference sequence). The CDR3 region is CSARVSRGRAYNEQFF. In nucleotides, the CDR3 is TGCAGTGCTCGGGTTTCCCGCGGGAGGGCCTACAATGAGCAGTTCTTC.

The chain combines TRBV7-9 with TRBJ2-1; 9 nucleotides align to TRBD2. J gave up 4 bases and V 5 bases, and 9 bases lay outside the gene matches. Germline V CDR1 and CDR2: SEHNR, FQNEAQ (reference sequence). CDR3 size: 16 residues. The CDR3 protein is CASSDRGGAIYNEQFF. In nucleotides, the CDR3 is TGTGCCAGCAGCGATCGCGGGGGGGCCATATACAATGAGCAGTTCTTC.

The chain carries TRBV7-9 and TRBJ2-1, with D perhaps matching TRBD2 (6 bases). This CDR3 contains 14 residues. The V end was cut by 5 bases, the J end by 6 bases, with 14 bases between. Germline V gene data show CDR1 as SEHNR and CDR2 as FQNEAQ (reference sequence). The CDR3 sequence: CASSLLGGINEQFF. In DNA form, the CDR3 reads TGTGCCAGCAGCCTCCTCGGGGGTATCAATGAGCAGTTCTTC. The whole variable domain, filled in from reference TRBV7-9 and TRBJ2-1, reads DTGVSQNPRHKITKRGQNVTFRCDPISEHNRLYWYRQTLGQGPEFLTYFQNEAQLEKSRLLSDRFSAERPKGSFSTLEIQRTEQGDSAMYLCASSLLGGINEQFFGPGTRLTVL.

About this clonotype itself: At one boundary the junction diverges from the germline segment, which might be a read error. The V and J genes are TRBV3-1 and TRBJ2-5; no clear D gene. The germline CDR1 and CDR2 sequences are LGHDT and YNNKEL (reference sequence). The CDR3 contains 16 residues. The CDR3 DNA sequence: TGTGCCAGCAACCAAGATTGGTTTGGCGGACAAGAGACCCAGTACTTC. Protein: CASNQDWFGGQETQYF.

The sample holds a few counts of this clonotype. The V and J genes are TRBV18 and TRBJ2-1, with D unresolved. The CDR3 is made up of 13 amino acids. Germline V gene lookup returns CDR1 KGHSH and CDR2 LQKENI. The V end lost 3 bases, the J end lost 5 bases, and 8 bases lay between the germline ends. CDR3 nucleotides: TGTGCCAGCTCACCCAGCTGGGACAATGAGCAGTTCTTC. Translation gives CASSPSWDNEQFF.

CDR3 loop: CASSSPDRDSDTQYF. The CDR3 DNA sequence: TGTGCCAGCAGTTCCCCCGACAGGGACTCAGATACGCAGTATTTT. The chain combines TRBV6-5 with TRBJ2-3, with D tentatively TRBD1 (7 bases). The CDR3 has 15 amino acids. Germline V gene sequence: CDR1 MNHEY, CDR2 SVGAGI. Trimming stripped 4 bases from V and 4 bases from J, with 15 bases between.

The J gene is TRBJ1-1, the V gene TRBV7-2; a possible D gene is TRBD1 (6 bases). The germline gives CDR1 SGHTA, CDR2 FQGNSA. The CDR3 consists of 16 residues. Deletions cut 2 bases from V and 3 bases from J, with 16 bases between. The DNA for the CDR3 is TGTGCCAGCAGCTTATCAGGGGCGGTGGGTTACACTGAAGCTTTCTTT. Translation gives CASSLSGAVGYTEAFF. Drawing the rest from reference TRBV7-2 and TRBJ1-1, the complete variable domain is GAGVSQSPSNKVTEKGKDVELRCDPISGHTALYWYRQSLGQGLEFLIYFQGNSAPDKSGLPSDRFSAERTGGSVSTLTIQRTQQEDSAVYLCASSLSGAVGYTEAFFGQGTRLTVV.

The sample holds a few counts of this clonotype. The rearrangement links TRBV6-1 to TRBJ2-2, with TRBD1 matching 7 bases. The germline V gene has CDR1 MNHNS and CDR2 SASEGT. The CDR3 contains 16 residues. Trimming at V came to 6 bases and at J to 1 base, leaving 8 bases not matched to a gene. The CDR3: CASSDLGGGNTGELFF. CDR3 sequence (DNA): TGTGCCAGCAGCGACTTAGGGGGCGGGAACACCGGGGAGCTGTTTTTT.

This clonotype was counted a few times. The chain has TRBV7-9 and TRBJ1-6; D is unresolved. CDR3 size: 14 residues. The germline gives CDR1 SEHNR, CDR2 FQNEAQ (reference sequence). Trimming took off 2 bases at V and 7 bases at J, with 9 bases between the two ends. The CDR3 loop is CASSLNVWNSPLHF. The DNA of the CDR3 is TGTGCCAGCAGCTTAAATGTCTGGAATTCACCCCTCCACTTT. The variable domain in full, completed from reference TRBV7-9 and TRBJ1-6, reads DTGVSQNPRHKITKRGQNVTFRCDPISEHNRLYWYRQTLGQGPEFLTYFQNEAQLEKSRLLSDRFSAERPKGSFSTLEIQRTEQGDSAMYLCASSLNVWNSPLHFGNGTRLTVT.

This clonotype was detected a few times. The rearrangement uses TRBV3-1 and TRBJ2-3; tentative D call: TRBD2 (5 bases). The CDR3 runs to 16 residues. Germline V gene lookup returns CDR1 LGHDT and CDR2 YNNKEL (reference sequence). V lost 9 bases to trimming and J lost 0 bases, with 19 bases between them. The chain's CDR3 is CASAWGNGISTDTQYF. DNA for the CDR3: TGTGCCAGTGCGTGGGGAAACGGGATTAGCACAGATACGCAGTATTTT.

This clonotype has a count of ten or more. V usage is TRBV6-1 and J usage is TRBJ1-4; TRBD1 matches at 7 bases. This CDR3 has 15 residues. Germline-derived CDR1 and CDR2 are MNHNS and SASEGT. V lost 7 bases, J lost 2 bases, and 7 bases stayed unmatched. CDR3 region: CASTATGNTNEKLFF. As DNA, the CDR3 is TGTGCCAGCACCGCGACAGGGAACACTAATGAAAAACTGTTTTTT.

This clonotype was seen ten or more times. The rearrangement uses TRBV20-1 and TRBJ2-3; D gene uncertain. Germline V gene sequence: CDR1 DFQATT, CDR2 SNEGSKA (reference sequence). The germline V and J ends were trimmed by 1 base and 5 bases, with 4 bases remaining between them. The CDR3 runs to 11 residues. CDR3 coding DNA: TGCAGTGCTAGAGTGAGAGATACGCAGTATTTT. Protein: CSARVRDTQYF.

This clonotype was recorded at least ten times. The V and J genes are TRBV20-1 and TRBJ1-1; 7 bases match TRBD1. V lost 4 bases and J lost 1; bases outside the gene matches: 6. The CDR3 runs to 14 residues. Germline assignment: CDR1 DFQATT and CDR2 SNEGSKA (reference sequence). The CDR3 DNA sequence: TGCAGTGCTAACAGGGGCCACTGGAACACTGAAGCTTTCTTT. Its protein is CSANRGHWNTEAFF.

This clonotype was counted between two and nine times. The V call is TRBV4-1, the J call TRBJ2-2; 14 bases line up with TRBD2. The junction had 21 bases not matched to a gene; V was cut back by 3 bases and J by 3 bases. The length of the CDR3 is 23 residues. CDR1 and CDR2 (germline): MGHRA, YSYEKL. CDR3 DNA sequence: TGCGCCAGCAGCCACTCCCTTTGGCGAGTCCCGGGACTAGCGGGAGTGCACACCGGGGAGCTGTTTTTT. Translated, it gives CASSHSLWRVPGLAGVHTGELFF.

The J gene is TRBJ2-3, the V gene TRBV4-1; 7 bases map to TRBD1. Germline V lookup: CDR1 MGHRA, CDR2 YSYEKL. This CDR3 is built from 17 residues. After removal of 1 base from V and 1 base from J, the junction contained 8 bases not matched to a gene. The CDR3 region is CASSQGEQGGGTDTQYF. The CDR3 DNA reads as TGCGCCAGCAGCCAAGGGGAGCAAGGGGGCGGCACAGATACGCAGTATTTT.

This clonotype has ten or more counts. The CDR3 is CASSQGFNYGYTF. In DNA form, the CDR3 reads TGTGCCAGCAGCCAAGGATTTAACTATGGCTACACCTTC. V usage is TRBV12-3 or TRBV12-4 and J usage is TRBJ1-2; D call uncertain. This CDR3 has 13 amino acids. The V and J ends lost 6 bases and 1 base respectively, with 9 bases between them.

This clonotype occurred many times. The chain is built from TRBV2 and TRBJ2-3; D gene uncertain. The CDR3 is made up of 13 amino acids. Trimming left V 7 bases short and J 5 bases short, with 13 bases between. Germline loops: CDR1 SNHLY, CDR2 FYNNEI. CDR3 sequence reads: CASKRRPGDTQYF. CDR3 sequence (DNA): TGTGCCAGCAAACGAAGACCGGGAGATACGCAGTATTTT.

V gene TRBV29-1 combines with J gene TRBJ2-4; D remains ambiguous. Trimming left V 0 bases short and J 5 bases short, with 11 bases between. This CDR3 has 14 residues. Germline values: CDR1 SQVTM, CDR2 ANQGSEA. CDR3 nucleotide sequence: TGCAGCGTTGAAGATAGGGCAGGACAAAACATTCAGTACTTC. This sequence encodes CSVEDRAGQNIQYF.

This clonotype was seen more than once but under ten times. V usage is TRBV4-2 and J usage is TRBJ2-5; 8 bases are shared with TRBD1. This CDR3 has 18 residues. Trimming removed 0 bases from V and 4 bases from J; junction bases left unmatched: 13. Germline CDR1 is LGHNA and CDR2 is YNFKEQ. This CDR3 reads CASSQDSGRGLGGETQYF. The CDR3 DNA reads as TGTGCCAGCAGCCAAGATTCTGGCAGGGGGCTTGGAGGAGAGACCCAGTACTTC.

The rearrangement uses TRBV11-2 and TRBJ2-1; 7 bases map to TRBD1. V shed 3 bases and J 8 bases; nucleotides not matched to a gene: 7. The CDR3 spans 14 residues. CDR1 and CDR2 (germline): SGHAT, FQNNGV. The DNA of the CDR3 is TGTGCCAGCAGCTTCCGGGACAGTGTCTATGAGCAGTTCTTC. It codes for CASSFRDSVYEQFF. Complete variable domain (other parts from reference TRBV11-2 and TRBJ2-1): EAGVAQSPRYKIIEKRQSVAFWCNPISGHATLYWYQQILGQGPKLLIQFQNNGVVDDSQLPKDRFSAERLKGVDSTLKIQPAKLEDSAVYLCASSFRDSVYEQFFGPGTRLTVL.

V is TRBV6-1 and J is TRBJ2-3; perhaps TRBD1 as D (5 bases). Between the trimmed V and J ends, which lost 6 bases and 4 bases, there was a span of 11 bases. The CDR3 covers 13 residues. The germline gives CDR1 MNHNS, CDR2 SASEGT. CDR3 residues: CASSQARADTQYF. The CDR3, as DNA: TGTGCCAGCAGCCAAGCCAGGGCAGATACGCAGTATTTT.

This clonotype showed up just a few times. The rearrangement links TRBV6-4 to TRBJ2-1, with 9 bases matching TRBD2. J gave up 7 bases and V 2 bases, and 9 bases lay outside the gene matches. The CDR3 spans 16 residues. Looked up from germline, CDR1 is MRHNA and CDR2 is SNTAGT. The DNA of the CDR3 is TGTGCCAGCAGTGACACTTATACTAGCGGGTCTAATGAGCAGTTCTTC. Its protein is CASSDTYTSGSNEQFF.